This T cell receptor (beta chain) was captured by sequencing in a study of cytomegalovirus exposure and HLA in healthy donors. Study information: The 95 to 150 validation repertoires, a later analysis reported, used the same platform as the 666 first-cohort repertoires.

Of note for this clone: No antigen is known for it.

This CDR3 spans 15 amino acids. Germline assignment: CDR1 SNHLY and CDR2 FYNNEI. V shed 5 bases and J shed 3 bases, with 16 bases lying between them. This table comes from immunoSEQ multiplex PCR, and its TCRdb copy is limited to in-frame clones, with some not included. The sample holds 250,000 to 400,000 clones, 88% seen once. General study results and limits: Among TCR sequences, most were rare, though some public TCRs appeared in many donors. The study labeled more than 150 TCR beta chains cytomegalovirus-associated. Under in vitro conditions, three CMV-associated chains were confirmed as specific for CMV antigens.

The chain joins TRBV2 to TRBJ1-1; weak D call: TRBD1 (5 bases). The receptor comes from a man aged 30 to 39 in good health and CMV-seronegative. The sequenced material came from PBMCs. The CDR3 DNA reads TGTGCCAGCAGTTGGGCAGGGCCTAAACACACTGAAGCTTTCTTT. Protein: CASSWAGPKHTEAFF.